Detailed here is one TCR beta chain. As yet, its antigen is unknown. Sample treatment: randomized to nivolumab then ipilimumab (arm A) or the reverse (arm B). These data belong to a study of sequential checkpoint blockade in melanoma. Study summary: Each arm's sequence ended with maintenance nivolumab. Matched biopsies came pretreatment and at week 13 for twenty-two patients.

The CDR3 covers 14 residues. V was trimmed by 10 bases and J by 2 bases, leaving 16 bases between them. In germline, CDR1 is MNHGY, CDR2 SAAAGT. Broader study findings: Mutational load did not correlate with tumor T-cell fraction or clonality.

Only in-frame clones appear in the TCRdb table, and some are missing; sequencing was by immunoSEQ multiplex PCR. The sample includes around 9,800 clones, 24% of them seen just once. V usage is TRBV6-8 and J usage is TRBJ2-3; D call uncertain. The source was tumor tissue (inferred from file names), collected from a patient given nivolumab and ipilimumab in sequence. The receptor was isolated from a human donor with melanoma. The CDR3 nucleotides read TGTGCCATCAGCGAAGGGCTTAACACAGATACGCAGTATTTT. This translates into CAISEGLNTDTQYF.